These 23 T cell receptor beta chains share one sample of origin, sequenced in a study of blood T cell repertoires in COVID-19. Repertoires were generated with immunoSEQ multiplex PCR, while TCRdb's copy carries only in-frame clones and drops some. The sample records about 120,000 clones, about three quarters being singletons. Sequenced: peripheral blood. These receptors all come from a human donor with acute or convalescent COVID-19. The donor label of this sample is uncertain.

The chain recombines TRBV6-5 with TRBJ1-3, with D unresolved. Germline V lookup: CDR1 MNHEY, CDR2 SVGAGI. This CDR3 has 16 residues. V was cut by 2 bases and J by 0 bases, with 11 bases left in between. The CDR3 loop is CASSYGGSGSGNTIYF. CDR3 DNA: TGTGCCAGCAGTTACGGAGGCTCCGGCTCTGGAAACACCATATATTTT.

This chain joins TRBV28 and TRBJ2-1; 7 bases fit TRBD2. The CDR3 loop spans 15 amino acids. Germline loops: CDR1 MDHEN, CDR2 SYDVKM. Trimming removed 3 bases from V and 7 bases from J; junction bases left unmatched: 9. DNA for the CDR3: TGTGCCAGCAGTTTTCTCCGGGACTACCTAAATGAGCAGTTCTTC. This gives the protein CASSFLRDYLNEQFF. Based on the CDR3 plus reference TRBV28 and TRBJ2-1, the full variable domain is DVKVTQSSRYLVKRTGEKVFLECVQDMDHENMFWYRQDPGLGLRLIYFSYDVKMKEKGDIPEGYSVSREKKERFSLILESASTNQTSMYLCASSFLRDYLNEQFFGPGTRLTVL.

This clone has just one count. This chain links TRBV3-1 (or the pseudogene TRBV3-2) with TRBJ2-1; TRBD2 aligns across 15 bases. The trim removed 4 bases at V and 7 bases at J, leaving 14 bases unmatched. There are 19 residues in the CDR3. Germline CDR1 reads LGHDT; CDR2 reads YNNKEL (reference sequence). CDR3 in amino acids: CASSPLVGLAGGNMNEQFF. CDR3 nucleotides: TGTGCCAGCAGCCCCCTGGTGGGACTAGCGGGGGGCAATATGAATGAGCAGTTCTTC.

This sequence joins TRBV4-2 and TRBJ1-4; 7 nucleotides align to TRBD1. The CDR3 is 17 residues long. V lost 0 bases to trimming and J lost 2 bases; unmatched junction nucleotides: 6. Germline CDR1 is LGHNA and CDR2 is YNFKEQ. CDR3 coding DNA: TGTGCCAGCAGCCAAGATCCCCCCAGGGGGACTAATGAAAAACTGTTTTTT. Protein sequence: CASSQDPPRGTNEKLFF.

V gene TRBV19 combines with J gene TRBJ1-5; a possible D gene is TRBD1 (6 bases). The V end was cut by 5 bases, the J end by 3 bases, with 17 bases between. Germline CDR1 reads LNHDA; CDR2 reads SQIVND (reference sequence). This CDR3 is 16 amino acids long. CDR3 residues: CASSVRIRTDNQPQHF. For the CDR3, the DNA is TGTGCCAGTAGTGTCAGGATCAGGACAGACAATCAGCCCCAGCATTTT.

This CDR3 is CASSLVAGGTGELFF. The CDR3 DNA reads TGTGCCAGCAGCTTAGTCGCAGGGGGCACCGGGGAGCTGTTTTTT. This chain uses TRBV7-2 with TRBJ2-2; 7 positions agree with TRBD1. This CDR3 is built from 15 residues. V trimming: 1 base; J trimming: 4 bases; junction bases outside the gene matches: 3. Germline CDR1 SGHTA, CDR2 FQGNSA.

The chain combines TRBV3-1 (or the pseudogene TRBV3-2) with TRBJ1-3; maybe TRBD1 (6 bases). The CDR3 runs 15 residues. With 4 bases removed from V and 4 bases from J, the gap between germline ends came to 14 bases. The germline V gene has CDR1 LGHDT and CDR2 YNNKEL (reference sequence). As DNA, the CDR3 is TGTGCCAGCAGCCCGTTTCAGGGGACCGGAAACACCATATATTTT. It encodes CASSPFQGTGNTIYF.

J is TRBJ2-5 and V is TRBV11-2; TRBD1 matches 7 bases. After removal of 4 bases from V and 2 bases from J, the junction contained 7 bases not matched to a gene. Germline CDR1 SGHAT, CDR2 FQNNGV. The CDR3 totals 15 residues. The CDR3 reads CASSSYRDSQETQYF. CDR3 DNA: TGTGCCAGCAGCTCGTACCGGGACAGTCAAGAGACCCAGTACTTC.

V usage is TRBV7-9 and J usage is TRBJ1-1; D is unresolved. Looked up from germline, CDR1 is SEHNR and CDR2 is FQNEAQ (reference sequence). CDR3 length: 14 amino acids. The V end was cut by 5 bases, the J end by 9 bases, with 19 bases between. CDR3 sequence reads: CASSPRTHKAQAFF. The CDR3 region has the DNA TGTGCCAGCAGCCCCAGGACTCACAAGGCACAAGCTTTCTTT.

The chain recombines TRBV30 with TRBJ1-1; TRBD1 aligns across 10 bases. Looked up from germline, CDR1 is GTSNPN and CDR2 is SVGIG (reference sequence). The CDR3 extends over 14 amino acids. The V and J ends lost 2 bases and 11 bases, in that order; junction bases with no gene match: 11. This CDR3 reads CAWSQGQGLSAAFF. The CDR3 DNA is TGTGCCTGGAGTCAGGGACAGGGGCTTTCCGCGGCTTTCTTT.

The V and J genes are TRBV18 and TRBJ1-2, with D possibly TRBD1 on 5 matching bases. CDR1 KGHSH and CDR2 LQKENI come from the germline V gene. This CDR3 is built from 14 residues. V lost 2 bases to trimming and J lost 2 bases, with 9 bases between them. The CDR3 region is CASSPSQGNYGYTF. The CDR3 DNA follows: TGTGCCAGCTCACCAAGCCAGGGCAACTATGGCTACACCTTC.

The chain joins TRBV15 to TRBJ1-3, with a tentative D call TRBD1 (6 bases). V was pared by 1 base and J by 4 bases, with 14 bases between. CDR1 is LNHNV and CDR2 is YYDKDF in the germline V gene (reference sequence). This CDR3 region has 16 residues. CDR3 amino acids: CATSRVLFGTGNTIYF. For the CDR3, the DNA is TGTGCCACCAGCAGAGTTTTGTTTGGGACAGGAAACACCATATATTTT.

V is TRBV20-1 and J is TRBJ2-2; 7 positions match TRBD2. This CDR3 region has 16 residues. Germline loops: CDR1 DFQATT, CDR2 SNEGSKA (reference sequence). V shed 3 bases and J 1 base; nucleotides not matched to a gene: 8. The CDR3 here is CSASKAGGRNTGELFF. Written as DNA, the CDR3 is TGCAGTGCTAGTAAGGCCGGGGGGAGGAACACCGGGGAGCTGTTTTTT.

The CDR3 loop reads CASSLARGDDNNEQFF. CDR3 bases: TGTGCCAGCAGCTTAGCGCGGGGGGATGATAACAATGAGCAGTTCTTC. The chain combines TRBV7-9 with TRBJ2-1; 8 bases are shared with TRBD2. The CDR3 loop spans 16 amino acids. Looked up from germline, CDR1 is SEHNR and CDR2 is FQNEAQ (reference sequence). V lost 0 bases, J lost 5 bases, and 6 bases stayed unmatched.

The chain uses TRBV7-6 and TRBJ1-2; TRBD1 agrees at 7 bases. The CDR3 totals 15 residues. The ends lost 5 bases at V and 8 bases at J; junction bases unmatched: 14. From germline, CDR1 is SGHVS and CDR2 FNYEAQ. The CDR3 loop reads CASSLTMDRLGGYTF. CDR3 DNA: TGTGCCAGCAGCCTAACAATGGACAGGCTAGGGGGCTACACCTTC.

The rearrangement joins TRBV5-6 to TRBJ2-1; 9 bases are a match to TRBD1. Losses at the gene ends were 4 bases for V and 5 bases for J; bases not matched to a gene: 19. CDR3 length: 19 residues. The V gene's germline CDR1 is SGHDT and CDR2 YYEEEE. The CDR3 region has the DNA TGTGCCAGCAGCCGAGCCCACGCCGGGACAGGGCTTGGTCACAATGAGCAGTTCTTC. Its protein product is CASSRAHAGTGLGHNEQFF.

This clone was found a few times. The chain recombines TRBV9 with TRBJ2-3, with 9 bases that match TRBD2. CDR1 is SGDLS and CDR2 is YYNGEE in the germline V gene. V lost 0 bases and J lost 6; bases outside the gene matches: 8. This CDR3 spans 16 amino acids. CDR3 residues: CASSVVGRGGLDTQYF. The CDR3 coding sequence is TGTGCCAGCAGCGTAGTTGGGCGGGGGGGCCTGGATACGCAGTATTTT.

The genes are TRBV4-2 and TRBJ2-5, with D unclear. The CDR3 has 16 amino acids. V lost 0 bases and J lost 0, with 11 bases in between. CDR1 is LGHNA and CDR2 is YNFKEQ in the germline V gene. In DNA, the CDR3 is TGTGCCAGCAGCCAAGATCCCCTCCGGGACCAAGAGACCCAGTACTTC. Translated: CASSQDPLRDQETQYF.

V is TRBV27 and J is TRBJ2-5; possible D gene TRBD2, 7 bases. The CDR3 loop spans 18 amino acids. From germline, CDR1 is MNHEY and CDR2 SMNVEV (reference sequence). Trimming pared 0 bases from V and 0 bases from J, leaving 17 bases between. CDR3 nucleotide sequence: TGTGCCAGCAGTTTATCGGGGGGGGGCCGCCTGTACCAAGAGACCCAGTACTTC. Its translation: CASSLSGGGRLYQETQYF.

This chain uses TRBV3-1 (or the pseudogene TRBV3-2) with TRBJ2-1, with 7 bases that match TRBD1. CDR3 length: 18 residues. Per the germline V gene, CDR1 is LGHDT and CDR2 is YNNKEL (reference sequence). J lost 4 bases, V lost 4 bases, and 16 bases had no gene match. DNA of the CDR3: TGTGCCAGCAGCCGTACTTTACCCGGGACAGTTACTTACAATGAGCAGTTCTTC. It yields the protein CASSRTLPGTVTYNEQFF.

The chain recombines TRBV19 with TRBJ2-3; 9 bases map to TRBD2. The CDR3 consists of 15 residues. Trimming removed 3 bases from V and 8 bases from J; junction bases left unmatched: 9. Germline V gene data show CDR1 as LNHDA and CDR2 as SQIVND (reference sequence). For the CDR3, the DNA is TGTGCCAGTAGTATGCGGGGGGGAAATGGTGCTACGCAGTATTTT. It is translated as CASSMRGGNGATQYF.

The chain joins TRBV7-6 to TRBJ2-7, with D tentatively TRBD1 (6 bases). Germline V lookup: CDR1 SGHVS, CDR2 FNYEAQ. The CDR3 has 16 residues. Trimming shortened V by 5 bases and J by 4 bases, and 21 bases separated the two germline ends. The CDR3 protein is CASSPLRGQGPYEQYV. The CDR3, as DNA: TGTGCCAGCAGCCCACTGCGAGGGCAGGGGCCGTACGAGCAGTACGTC.

This chain connects TRBV7-8 to TRBJ2-5; the match to TRBD2 covers 12 bases. Germline assignment: CDR1 SGHVS and CDR2 FQNEAQ. The CDR3 is made up of 16 amino acids. Unmatched junction bases numbered 6, after V lost 4 bases and J lost 3 bases. CDR3 coding DNA: TGTGCCAGCAGCTCCGACGGACTAGCGGGGAAAGAGACCCAGTACTTC. It codes for CASSSDGLAGKETQYF.